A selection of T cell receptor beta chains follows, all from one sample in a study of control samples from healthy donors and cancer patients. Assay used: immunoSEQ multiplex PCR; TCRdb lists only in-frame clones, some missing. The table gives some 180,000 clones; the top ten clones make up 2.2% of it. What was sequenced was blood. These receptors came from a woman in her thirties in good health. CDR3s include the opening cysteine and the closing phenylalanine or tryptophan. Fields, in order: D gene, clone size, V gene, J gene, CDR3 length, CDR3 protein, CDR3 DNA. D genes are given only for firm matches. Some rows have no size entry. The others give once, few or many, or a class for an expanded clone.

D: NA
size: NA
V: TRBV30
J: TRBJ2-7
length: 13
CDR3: CAWRTLTGYEQYF
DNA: TGTGCCTGGAGAACCCTAACAGGCTACGAGCAGTACTTC

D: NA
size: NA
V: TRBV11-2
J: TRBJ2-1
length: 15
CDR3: CASSLGAGRYNEQFF
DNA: TGTGCCAGCAGCTTAGGGGCGGGGAGATACAATGAGCAGTTCTTC

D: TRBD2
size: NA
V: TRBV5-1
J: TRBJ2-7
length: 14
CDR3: CASSPSGGAVEQYF
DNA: TGCGCCAGCAGCCCGAGCGGGGGGGCAGTTGAGCAGTACTTC

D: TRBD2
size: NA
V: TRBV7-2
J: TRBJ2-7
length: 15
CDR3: CASSLDGLAGVEQYF
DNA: TGTGCCAGCAGCTTAGATGGACTAGCGGGGGTCGAGCAGTACTTC

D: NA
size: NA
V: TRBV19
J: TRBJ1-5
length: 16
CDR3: CASSILAGRSNQPQHF
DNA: TGTGCCAGTAGTATCCTGGCAGGGCGATCCAATCAGCCCCAGCATTTT

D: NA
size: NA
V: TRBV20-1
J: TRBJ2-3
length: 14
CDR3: CSASRGASTDTQYF
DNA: TGCAGTGCTAGTCGGGGGGCCAGCACAGATACGCAGTATTTT

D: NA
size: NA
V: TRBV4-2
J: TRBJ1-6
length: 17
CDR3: CASSHDKGGRYNSPLHF
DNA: TGTGCCAGCAGCCACGACAAGGGGGGCCGCTATAATTCACCCCTCCACTTT

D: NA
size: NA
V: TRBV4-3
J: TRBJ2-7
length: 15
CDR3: CASSQDSASSYEQYF
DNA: TGCGCCAGCAGCCAAGATTCGGCAAGCTCCTACGAGCAGTACTTC

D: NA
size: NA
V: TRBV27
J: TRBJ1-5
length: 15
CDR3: CASTLRAGPNQPQHF
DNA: TGTGCCAGCACCCTCCGGGCAGGCCCCAATCAGCCCCAGCATTTT

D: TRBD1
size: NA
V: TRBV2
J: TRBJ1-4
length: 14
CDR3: CASSEGTGNEKLFF
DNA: TGTGCCAGCAGTGAAGGGACAGGGAATGAAAAACTGTTTTTT

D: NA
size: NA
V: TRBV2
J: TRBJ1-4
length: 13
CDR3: CASTPEDGEKLFF
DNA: TGTGCCAGCACGCCGGAAGATGGGGAAAAACTGTTTTTT

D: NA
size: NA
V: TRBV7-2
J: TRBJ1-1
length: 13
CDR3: CASSLGQNTEAFF
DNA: TGTGCCAGCAGCTTAGGACAGAACACTGAAGCTTTCTTT

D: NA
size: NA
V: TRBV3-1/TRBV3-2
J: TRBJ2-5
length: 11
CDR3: CASSVQETQYF
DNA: TGTGCCAGCAGCGTGCAAGAGACCCAGTACTTC

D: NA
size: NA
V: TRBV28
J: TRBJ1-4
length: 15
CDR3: CASSSPDRGNEKLFF
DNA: TGTGCCAGCAGTTCCCCGGACAGAGGAAATGAAAAACTGTTTTTT

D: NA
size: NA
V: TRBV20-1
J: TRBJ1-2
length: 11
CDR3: CSVRELYGYTF
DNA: TGCAGTGTCAGGGAACTCTATGGCTACACCTTC

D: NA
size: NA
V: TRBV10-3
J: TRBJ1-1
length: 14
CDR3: CATRMRQVNTEAFF
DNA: TGTGCCACCCGAATGAGGCAGGTGAACACTGAAGCTTTCTTT

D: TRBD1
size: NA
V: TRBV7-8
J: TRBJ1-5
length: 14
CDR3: CASSPGGGSQPQHF
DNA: TGTGCCAGCAGCCCAGGAGGGGGCAGTCAGCCCCAGCATTTT

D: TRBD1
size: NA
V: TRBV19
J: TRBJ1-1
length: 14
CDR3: CASSIVAGGTEAFF
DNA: TGTGCCAGTAGTATAGTCGCAGGGGGAACTGAAGCTTTCTTT

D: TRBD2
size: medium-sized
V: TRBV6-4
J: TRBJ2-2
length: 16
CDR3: CASSAASGGATGELFF
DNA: TGTGCCAGCAGTGCGGCTAGCGGGGGGGCAACCGGGGAGCTGTTTTTT

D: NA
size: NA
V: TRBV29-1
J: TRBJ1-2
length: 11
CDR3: CSVVINYGYTF
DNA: TGCAGCGTTGTCATTAACTATGGCTACACCTTC

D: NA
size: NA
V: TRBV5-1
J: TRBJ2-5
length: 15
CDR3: CASSLGGRGQETQYF
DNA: TGCGCCAGCAGCTTGGGGGGCCGGGGACAAGAGACCCAGTACTTC

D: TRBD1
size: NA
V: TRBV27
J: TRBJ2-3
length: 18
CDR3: CASSLSILRDRGFYTQYF
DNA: TGTGCCAGCAGTTTATCAATCCTCCGGGACAGGGGGTTCTATACGCAGTATTTT

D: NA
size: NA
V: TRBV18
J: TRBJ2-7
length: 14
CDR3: CASSPGQGAHEQYF
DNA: TGTGCCAGCTCACCAGGCCAGGGCGCCCACGAGCAGTACTTC

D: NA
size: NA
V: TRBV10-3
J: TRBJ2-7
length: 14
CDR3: CAISGDTYSYEQYF
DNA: TGTGCCATCAGTGGAGACACTTACTCCTACGAGCAGTACTTC

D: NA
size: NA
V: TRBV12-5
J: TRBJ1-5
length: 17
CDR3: CASGQPTGRVSNQPQHF
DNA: TGTGCTAGTGGTCAGCCCACAGGGAGAGTTAGCAATCAGCCCCAGCATTTT

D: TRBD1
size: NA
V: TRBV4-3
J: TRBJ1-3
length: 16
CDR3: CASSPGQGLGGNTIYF
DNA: TGCGCCAGCAGCCCCGGACAGGGTTTGGGTGGAAACACCATATATTTT

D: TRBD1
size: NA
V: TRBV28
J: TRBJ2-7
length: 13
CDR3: CASRLNRGHEQYF
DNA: TGTGCCAGCAGGCTTAACAGGGGCCACGAGCAGTACTTC

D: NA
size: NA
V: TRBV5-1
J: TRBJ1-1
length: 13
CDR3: CASSLSGGTEAFF
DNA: TGCGCCAGCAGCTTGAGCGGGGGCACTGAAGCTTTCTTT

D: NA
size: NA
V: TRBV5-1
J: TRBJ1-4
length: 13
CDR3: CASSARLGEKLFF
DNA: TGCGCCAGCAGCGCACGACTAGGTGAAAAACTGTTTTTT

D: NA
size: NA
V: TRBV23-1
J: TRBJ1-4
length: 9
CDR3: CASTPRLFF
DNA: TGCGCCAGCACCCCGAGGCTGTTTTTT

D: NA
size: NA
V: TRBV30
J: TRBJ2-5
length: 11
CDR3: CAWGVGETQYF
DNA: TGTGCCTGGGGTGTTGGAGAGACCCAGTACTTC

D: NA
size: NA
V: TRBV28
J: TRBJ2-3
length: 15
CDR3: CASSPQFPSTDTQYF
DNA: TGTGCCAGCAGTCCCCAATTCCCATCCACAGATACGCAGTATTTT

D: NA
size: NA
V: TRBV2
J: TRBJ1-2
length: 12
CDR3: CASSPTVYGYTF
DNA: TGTGCCAGCAGCCCGACAGTCTATGGCTACACCTTC

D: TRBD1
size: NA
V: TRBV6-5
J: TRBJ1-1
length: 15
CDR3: CASSYTRDRGTEAFF
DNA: TGTGCCAGCAGTTACACCCGGGACAGGGGGACTGAAGCTTTCTTT

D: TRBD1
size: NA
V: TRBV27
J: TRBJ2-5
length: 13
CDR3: CASFRDRGGTQYF
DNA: TGTGCCAGCTTCCGGGACAGGGGGGGGACCCAGTACTTC

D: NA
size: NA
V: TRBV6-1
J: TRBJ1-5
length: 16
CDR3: CASSEDVANHYQPQHF
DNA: TGTGCCAGCAGTGAAGATGTGGCGAACCATTATCAGCCCCAGCATTTT

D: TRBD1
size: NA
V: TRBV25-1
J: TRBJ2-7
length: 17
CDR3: CASSDPPGTGQAYEQYF
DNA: TGTGCCAGCAGTGACCCCCCGGGGACAGGGCAGGCCTACGAGCAGTACTTC

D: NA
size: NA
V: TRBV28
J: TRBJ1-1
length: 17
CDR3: CASSLSGAGDMNTEAFF
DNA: TGTGCCAGCAGTTTATCCGGGGCGGGGGATATGAACACTGAAGCTTTCTTT

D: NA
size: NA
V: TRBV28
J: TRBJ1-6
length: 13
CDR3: CASRRTGNSPLHF
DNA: TGTGCCAGCAGACGTACAGGGAATTCACCCCTCCACTTT

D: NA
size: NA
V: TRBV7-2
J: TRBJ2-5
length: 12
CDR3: CASSSYQETQYF
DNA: TGTGCCAGCAGCTCATACCAAGAGACCCAGTACTTC

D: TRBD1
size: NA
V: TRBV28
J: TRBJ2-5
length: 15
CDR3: CASSPTTGARETQYF
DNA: TGTGCCAGCAGTCCCACGACAGGGGCGAGGGAGACCCAGTACTTC

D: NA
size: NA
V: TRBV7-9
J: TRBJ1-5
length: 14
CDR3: CASSLEGRNQPQHF
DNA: TGTGCCAGCAGCTTAGAGGGTCGCAATCAGCCCCAGCATTTT

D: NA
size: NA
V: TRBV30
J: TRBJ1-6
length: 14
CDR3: CASTPGTSRSPLHF
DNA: TGTGCCTCCACTCCAGGGACCTCAAGGTCACCCCTCCACTTT

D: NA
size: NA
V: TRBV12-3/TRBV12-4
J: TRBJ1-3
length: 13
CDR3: CASSAVNGNTIYF
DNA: TGTGCCAGCAGTGCGGTTAACGGAAACACCATATATTTT

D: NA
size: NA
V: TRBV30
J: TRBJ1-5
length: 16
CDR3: CAWRPPREGAYQPQHF
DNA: TGTGCCTGGAGACCCCCCAGGGAGGGAGCTTATCAGCCCCAGCATTTT

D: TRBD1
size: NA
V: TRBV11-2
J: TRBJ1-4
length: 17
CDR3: CASSVRDRGYTNEKLFF
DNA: TGTGCCAGCAGCGTCCGGGACAGGGGGTATACTAATGAAAAACTGTTTTTT

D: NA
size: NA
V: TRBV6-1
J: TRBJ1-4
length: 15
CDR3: CASSEWGRGNEKLFF
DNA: TGTGCCAGCAGTGAATGGGGACGCGGAAATGAAAAACTGTTTTTT

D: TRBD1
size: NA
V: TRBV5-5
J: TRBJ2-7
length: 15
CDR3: CASSPGQGPFNEQYF
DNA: TGTGCCAGCAGCCCGGGACAGGGACCCTTCAACGAGCAGTACTTC

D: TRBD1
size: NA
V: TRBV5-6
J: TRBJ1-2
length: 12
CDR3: CASSSTGSGYTF
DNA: TGTGCCAGCAGCTCGACAGGGAGCGGCTACACCTTC

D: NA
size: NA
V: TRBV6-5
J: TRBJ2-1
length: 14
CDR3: CASSLALSYNEQFF
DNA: TGTGCCAGCAGTTTGGCACTATCCTACAATGAGCAGTTCTTC

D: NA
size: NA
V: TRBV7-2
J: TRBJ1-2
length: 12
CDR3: CASSVIRGGYTF
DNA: TGTGCCAGCAGCGTGATCAGGGGTGGCTACACCTTC